The present T cell receptor beta chain was sequenced within a study of blood T cell repertoires in COVID-19. About the research overall: There were acute and convalescent COVID-19 samples, and they came from the United States, Italy and Spain.

The sample holds many counts of this clone. Between the trimmed V and J ends, which lost 4 bases and 4 bases, there was a span of 14 bases. This CDR3 has 14 amino acids. CDR1 and CDR2 (germline): LGHDT, YNNKEL (reference sequence). The repertoire was sequenced with immunoSEQ multiplex PCR; TCRdb's copy has only in-frame clones and lacks some. Of 230,000 or so clones in the sample, 65% to 90% were seen once. The origin of this receptor is a woman aged 40 to 50 who had recovered from COVID-19. The source material was peripheral blood. This rearrangement joins TRBV3-1 (or the pseudogene TRBV3-2) to TRBJ2-7; maybe TRBD1 (6 bases). CDR3 bases: TGTGCCAGCAGCCTACAAGCCCAGGGGTACGAGCAGTACTTC. This translates into CASSLQAQGYEQYF.